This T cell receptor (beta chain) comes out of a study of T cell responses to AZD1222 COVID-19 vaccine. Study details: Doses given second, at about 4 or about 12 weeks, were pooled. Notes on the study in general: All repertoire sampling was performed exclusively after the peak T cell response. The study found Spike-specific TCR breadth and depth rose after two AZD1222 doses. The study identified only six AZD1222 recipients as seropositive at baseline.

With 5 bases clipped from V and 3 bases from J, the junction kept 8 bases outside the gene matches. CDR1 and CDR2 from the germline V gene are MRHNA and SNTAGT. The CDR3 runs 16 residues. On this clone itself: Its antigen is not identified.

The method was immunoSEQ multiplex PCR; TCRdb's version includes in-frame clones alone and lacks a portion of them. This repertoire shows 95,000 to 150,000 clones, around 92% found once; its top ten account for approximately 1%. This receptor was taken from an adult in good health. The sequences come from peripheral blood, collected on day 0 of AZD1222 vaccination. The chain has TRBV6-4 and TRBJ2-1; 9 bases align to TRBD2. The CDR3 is CASSSLAGRLYNEQFF. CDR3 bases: TGTGCCAGCAGTTCTCTAGCGGGACGCCTCTACAATGAGCAGTTCTTC.